Listed below are T cell receptor beta chains from one sample, sequenced in a study of blood T cells in healthy people across ages. TCRdb redid the calling of the 5' RACE reads with MiXCR, one entry per CDR3 protein. The table records 1.8 million or so distinct CDR3 sequences, about 39% of them present only once. The sequenced sample was blood. All receptors derive from a human donor in good health. The CDR3 runs from the conserved cysteine through the conserved F or W. The D gene is left open where the match is weak. Clone size, where shown, is once, few, many, or a class for clones that have expanded.

J gene	clone size	D gene	V gene	CDR3 DNA	CDR3 protein
TRBJ2-1	-	-	TRBV6-6	TGTGCCAGCAGTTACTCGGCGACGTATGAGCAGTTCTTC	CASSYSATYEQFF
TRBJ1-2	-	TRBD1	TRBV12-3/TRBV12-4	TGTGCCAGCAGTCCGGGACAGGCTTACTGTGGCTACACCTTC	CASSPGQAYCGYTF
TRBJ2-7	many	-	TRBV6-6	TGTGCCAGCAGTTACCATGCAGGTGGCCTTTCCTACGAGCAGTACTTC	CASSYHAGGLSYEQYF
TRBJ2-1	few	TRBD2	TRBV7-9	TGTGCCAGCAGTTTCCCGGGACTAGCGGGGGGGGCTGATGAGCAGTTCTTC	CASSFPGLAGGADEQFF
TRBJ1-5	-	TRBD1	TRBV6-5	TGTGCCAGCAGATCAGGGGGTAAGATCGGTCAGCCCCAGCATTTT	CASRSGGKIGQPQHF
TRBJ2-7	-	-	TRBV12-3/TRBV12-4	TGTGCCAGCAGTTTAGAGGTCCAGTACGAGCAGTACTTC	CASSLEVQYEQYF
TRBJ2-7	-	-	TRBV10-3	TGTGCCATCAGTGCCGGGACTCAAAAAGTTGCCGAGCAGTACTTC	CAISAGTQKVAEQYF
TRBJ2-5	many	TRBD1	TRBV6-1	TGTGCCAGCAGTCAGGACAGGGGGAATGGAAAGACCCAGTACTTC	CASSQDRGNGKTQYF
TRBJ2-7	few	-	TRBV20-1	TGCAGTGCTAGAGTCGGGCTAGAAGAGCAGTACTTC	CSARVGLEEQYF
TRBJ2-5	-	TRBD2	TRBV27	TGTGCCAGCAGTCCCGACTGGACTAGTTTACCTGAGCAGTACTTC	CASSPDWTSLPEQYF
TRBJ2-1	once	TRBD2	TRBV13	TGTGCCAGCAGCTTAGGCGGCGTACGGGGGGAGGCGCGGAATGAGCAGTTCTTC	CASSLGGVRGEARNEQFF
TRBJ1-1	-	-	TRBV2	TGTGCCAGCAGTGAGAACCCAACGAACACTGAAGCTTTCTTT	CASSENPTNTEAFF
TRBJ2-5	-	-	TRBV5-6	TGTGCCAGCAGCGCGCCCGGCAGGGCAGGGGAAGGGACCCAGTACTTC	CASSAPGRAGEGTQYF
TRBJ2-3	few	-	TRBV12-3/TRBV12-4	TGTGCCAGCAGTTTCACTGAGTTGGCAGATACGCAGTATTTT	CASSFTELADTQYF
TRBJ2-3	-	TRBD2	TRBV29-1	TGCAGCGTTCAGCGGGGTCTTAGCACAGATACGCAGTATTTT	CSVQRGLSTDTQYF
TRBJ1-4	-	-	TRBV29-1	TGCAGCGTTGCGAGGGGGAGGAATGAAAAACTGTTTTTT	CSVARGRNEKLFF
TRBJ2-3	once	-	TRBV28	TGTGCCAGCAGTCTGAAGAGGGGATGGGGAGATACGCAGTATTTT	CASSLKRGWGDTQYF
TRBJ2-2	-	-	TRBV7-9	TGTGCCAGCAGCTTAGAACATGGAGGGGAGATCGCCGGGGAGCTGTTTTTT	CASSLEHGGEIAGELFF
TRBJ2-7	few	-	TRBV6-5	TGTGCCAGCATGGCGGCCTACGAGCAGTACTTC	CASMAAYEQYF
TRBJ2-1	few	-	TRBV20-1	TGCAGTGTCACAGTGGGGCAGGGGAAAGACAATGAGCAGTTCTTC	CSVTVGQGKDNEQFF
TRBJ1-4	few	-	TRBV7-6	TGTGCCAGCAGCTTAGGGGGACTCGGGGTAAAACTGTTTTTT	CASSLGGLGVKLFF
TRBJ2-5	-	-	TRBV18	TGTGCCAGCTCACCCTCTACCGCCGAGGGGACCCAGTACTTC	CASSPSTAEGTQYF
TRBJ1-1	-	-	TRBV7-6	TGTGCCAGCAGCGTAGACAGGATAGGGTCCACTGAAGCTTTCTTT	CASSVDRIGSTEAFF
TRBJ2-3	many	TRBD2	TRBV7-9	TGTGCCAGCAGCTTATCGGCTAGCGGGGGGTTTGATACGCAGTATTTT	CASSLSASGGFDTQYF
TRBJ1-2	few	-	TRBV29-1	TGCAGCGTCCCACCCGGGGGATTAGGTGGCTACACCTTC	CSVPPGGLGGYTF
TRBJ2-1	-	-	TRBV4-2	TGTGCCAGCAGCCAAGCGGTGGGCCGGAATGAGCAGTTCTTC	CASSQAVGRNEQFF
TRBJ2-6	-	-	TRBV7-2	TGTGCCAGCAGCTTAGTTGGGGCAGCGTTGCCGAGGGCCAACGTCCTGACTTTC	CASSLVGAALPRANVLTF
TRBJ2-7	few	-	TRBV2	TGTGCCAGCAGTGGGCAGGTGGACGAGCAGTACTTC	CASSGQVDEQYF
TRBJ2-1	once	-	TRBV3-1	TGTGCCAACAGCCAAGGACCAGTTAATGAGCAGTTCTTC	CANSQGPVNEQFF
TRBJ2-1	few	-	TRBV20-1	TGCAGTGCTACCTCCGAACGGGGGAACTACAATGAGCAGTTCTTC	CSATSERGNYNEQFF
TRBJ1-6	-	-	TRBV6-5	TGTGCCAGCAGTTACTCGATGGAGACGGCGCGGGAATCACCCCTCCACTTT	CASSYSMETARESPLHF
TRBJ1-1	-	TRBD1	TRBV5-6	TGTGCCAGCAGCACGGGACAGGGGAACACTGAAGCTTTCTTT	CASSTGQGNTEAFF
TRBJ2-7	-	-	TRBV5-1	TGCGCCAGCAGCTTGAAGGGCAGGGAAGTTGAGCAGTACTTC	CASSLKGREVEQYF
TRBJ2-5	-	TRBD2	TRBV7-2	TGTGCCAGCAGCCAGAGCAGCGGGGGATTTTACGAGCGGTACTTC	CASSQSSGGFYERYF
TRBJ1-5	-	-	TRBV20-1	TGCAGTGCTCTTAGGCCCTCTGGGGGAATAGGCAATCAGCCCCAGCATTTT	CSALRPSGGIGNQPQHF
TRBJ2-3	once	-	TRBV4-1	TGCGCCAGCAGCCAAGATCGCCCCTCCGCGGGCACAGATACGCAGTATTTT	CASSQDRPSAGTDTQYF
TRBJ2-5	few	-	TRBV9	TGTGCCAGCAGCGTAAATCCTTTGAGGGAAGGGGGTCCAAGAGAGACCCAGTACTTC	CASSVNPLREGGPRETQYF
TRBJ1-6	-	TRBD1	TRBV7-2	TGTGCCAGCAGCCCGCACGGGACAGAGAATTCACCCCTCCACTTT	CASSPHGTENSPLHF
TRBJ2-7	once	-	TRBV20-1	TGCAGTGCTCACCCTCCCGGTCTTGAAGAGCAGTACTTC	CSAHPPGLEEQYF
TRBJ2-3	-	-	TRBV7-3	TGTGCCAGCAGCCTAATACGCGGAAGGTCAAGCACAGATACGCAGTATTTT	CASSLIRGRSSTDTQYF
TRBJ2-1	-	TRBD2	TRBV6-5	TGTGCCAGCAAGGCTAGCGGGGGGGCCTACAATGAGCAGTTCTTC	CASKASGGAYNEQFF
TRBJ1-5	few	-	TRBV7-2	TGTGCCAGCAGCTTACTGACTAATCAGCCCCAGCATTTT	CASSLLTNQPQHF
TRBJ2-3	-	-	TRBV3-1	TGTGCCAGCAGCCTTCGACTGCGCCCAGATACGCAGTATTTT	CASSLRLRPDTQYF
TRBJ2-7	-	-	TRBV6-5	TGTGCCAGCAGTTCCACCCGACAGCCTTACGAGCAGTACTTC	CASSSTRQPYEQYF
TRBJ2-3	few	-	TRBV6-5	TGTGCCAGCAGTCCCTTGGTGGGCCCAGATACGCAGTATTTT	CASSPLVGPDTQYF
TRBJ1-5	-	-	TRBV6-1	TGTGCCACGACTACCGGGACAACAAGCAATCAGCCCCAGCATTTT	CATTTGTTSNQPQHF
TRBJ2-1	-	-	TRBV29-1	TGCAGCGTTGAAGATCAGCGCAGCCCCTACAATGAGCAGTTCTTC	CSVEDQRSPYNEQFF
TRBJ2-7	-	-	TRBV7-2	TGTGCCAGCAGACCACGGATTAACTACGAGCAGTACTTC	CASRPRINYEQYF
TRBJ2-5	-	TRBD2	TRBV29-1	TGCAGCGTTGAATACGGGAGGGGTCAAGAGACCCAGTACTTC	CSVEYGRGQETQYF
TRBJ1-1	-	-	TRBV29-1	TGCAGCGTTGTAGGGGCTTGGGGCACTGAAGCTTTCTTT	CSVVGAWGTEAFF
TRBJ2-6	-	TRBD1	TRBV7-9	TGTGCCAGCAGCCACTGGGACAGCTATAACTCTGGGGCCAACGTCCTGACTTTC	CASSHWDSYNSGANVLTF
TRBJ2-1	many	-	TRBV6-5	TGTGCCAGCAGTTACGCGGGGGCCGCTTACAATGAGCAGTTCTTC	CASSYAGAAYNEQFF
TRBJ1-2	-	-	TRBV6-2/TRBV6-3	TGTGCCAGCAGCCGACAGGAAACTAACTATGGCTACACCTTC	CASSRQETNYGYTF
TRBJ1-4	-	TRBD1	TRBV4-2	TGTGCCAGCAGCCAAGATCGAGGGACAGGGGATGAAAAACTGTTTTTT	CASSQDRGTGDEKLFF
TRBJ1-2	-	-	TRBV21-1	TGTGCCAGCAGCACCTTCCCGCGCGGGGGCTATGGCTACACCTTC	CASSTFPRGGYGYTF
TRBJ2-3	-	TRBD1	TRBV7-9	TGTGCCAGCAGCTTCCCGGACAGGGGGCTCTTCGGCACGGATACGCAGTATTTT	CASSFPDRGLFGTDTQYF
TRBJ1-6	few	-	TRBV11-3	TGTGCCAGCAGCTCCACCCGGACAGCGAATTCACCCCTCCACTTT	CASSSTRTANSPLHF
TRBJ2-7	-	TRBD1	TRBV7-3	TGTGCCAGCAGCTTAATGGGGACAGGGGGGTACGAGCAGTACTTC	CASSLMGTGGYEQYF